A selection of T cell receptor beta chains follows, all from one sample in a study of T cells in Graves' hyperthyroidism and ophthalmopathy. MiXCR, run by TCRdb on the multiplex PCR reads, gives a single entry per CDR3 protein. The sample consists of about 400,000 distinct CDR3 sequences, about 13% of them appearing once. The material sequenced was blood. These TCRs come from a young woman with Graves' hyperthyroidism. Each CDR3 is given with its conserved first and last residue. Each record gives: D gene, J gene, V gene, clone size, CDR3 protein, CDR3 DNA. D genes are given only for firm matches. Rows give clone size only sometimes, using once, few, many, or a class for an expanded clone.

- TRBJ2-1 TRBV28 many CASSPPDKRGNEQFF TGTGCCAGCAGTCCACCAGACAAACGCGGGAATGAGCAGTTCTTC
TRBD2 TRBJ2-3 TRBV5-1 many CASSQGLATDTQYF TGCGCCAGCAGCCAGGGACTAGCAACCGATACGCAGTATTTT
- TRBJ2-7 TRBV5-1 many CASGIGVPTTYEQYF TGCGCCAGCGGGATAGGGGTCCCAACAACCTACGAGCAGTACTTC
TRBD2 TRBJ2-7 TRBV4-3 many CASSQDWLAGGISYEQYF TGCGCCAGCAGCCAAGATTGGCTAGCGGGAGGGATTTCCTACGAGCAGTACTTC
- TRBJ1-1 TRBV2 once CASSGLEGTEAFF TGTGCCAGCAGTGGGCTGGAGGGTACTGAAGCTTTCTTT
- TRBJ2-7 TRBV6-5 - CASSYGRIGKFAYEQCF TGTGCCAGCAGTTACGGGAGGATAGGGAAGTTTGCTTACGAGCAGTGCTTC
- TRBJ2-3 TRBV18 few CASSFYDGPPPTDTQYF TGTGCCAGCTCATTTTACGACGGGCCTCCTCCCACAGATACGCAGTATTTT
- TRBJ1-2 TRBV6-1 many CASSWERGGYGYTF TGTGCCAGCAGTTGGGAGAGGGGGGGCTATGGCTACACCTTC
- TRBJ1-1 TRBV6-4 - CASSVSLESTEAFF TGTGCCAGCAGTGTAAGTTTGGAGAGCACTGAAGCTTTCTTT
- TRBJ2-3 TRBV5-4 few CASSTDVGDTQYF TGTGCCAGCAGCACTGATGTCGGAGATACGCAGTATTTT
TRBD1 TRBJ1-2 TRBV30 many CAWDRGLVYGYTF TGTGCCTGGGACAGGGGTCTCGTGTATGGCTACACCTTC
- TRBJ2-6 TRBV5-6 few CASSVRTSGANVLTF TGTGCCAGCAGCGTTCGGACTTCTGGGGCCAACGTCCTGACTTTC
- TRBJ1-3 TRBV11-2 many CASSLKGLSYLGNTIYF TGTGCCAGCAGCTTAAAGGGACTCTCATACCTCGGAAACACCATATATTTT
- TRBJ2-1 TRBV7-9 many CASSLGAGNEQFF TGTGCCAGCAGCTTAGGTGCCGGGAATGAGCAGTTCTTC